This T cell receptor (beta chain) was sequenced in a study of cytomegalovirus exposure and HLA in healthy donors. 60 Vbeta and 13 Jbeta primers were used in PCR. TCRdb keeps only in-frame clones here, not all; method: immunoSEQ multiplex PCR. The repertoire holds more than 150,000 clones, with over 70% as singletons. Study-wide results and caveats: In a later analysis, specific HLA alleles were associated with under 20,000 TCR beta sequences at a 0.05 false discovery rate. Available immune exposure information was restricted to CMV serostatus only. Accounts indicate the classifier identified cytomegalovirus status with strong specificity and sensitivity. Follow-up analysis seemed to connect common viral pathogens with several of the most significant clusters identified.

On this clone: Its antigen is as yet unknown.

Sample: PBMCs. The clonotype comes from a woman between 50 and 59 years old in good health and CMV-seropositive.

The CDR3 is CASSVALAPDTQYF. The CDR3 coding sequence is TGTGCCAGCAGCGTTGCCCTAGCGCCAGATACGCAGTATTTT. The chain employs TRBV9 and TRBJ2-3, with D possibly TRBD2 on 6 matching bases. This CDR3 spans 14 amino acids. Germline V CDR1 and CDR2: SGDLS, YYNGEE. V shed 2 bases and J shed 4 bases, with 11 bases lying between them. Based on the CDR3 plus reference TRBV9 and TRBJ2-3, the full variable domain is DSGVTQTPKHLITATGQRVTLRCSPRSGDLSVYWYQQSLDQGLQFLIQYYNGEERAKGNILERFSAQQFPDLHSELNLSSLELGDSALYFCASSVALAPDTQYFGPGTRLTVL.